The next 2 T cell receptor beta chains were all read from a single sample in a study of cytotoxic CD8 clonotypes in ibrutinib-treated CLL. Using immunoSEQ multiplex PCR, the repertoire was profiled, and TCRdb retains in-frame clones only, with some absent. Among approximately 300,000 clones listed, around four fifths were seen once. The sequencing used PBMCs, collected before ibrutinib treatment. The receptors derive from a human donor with chronic lymphocytic leukemia.

The gene calls are TRBV27 and TRBJ2-3; 7 bases line up with TRBD2. V shed 4 bases and J 4 bases; nucleotides not matched to a gene: 17. From germline, CDR1 is MNHEY and CDR2 SMNVEV (reference sequence). This CDR3 contains 18 residues. For the CDR3, the DNA is TGTGCCAGCAGTTCTCCAGCGCGGGAGATTGTCCGTGCAGATACGCAGTATTTT. This codes for CASSSPAREIVRADTQYF.

This clone came up a few times. The chain has TRBV2 and TRBJ1-1, with D hard to call. CDR3 length: 12 amino acids. Trimming left V 7 bases short and J 0 bases short, with 6 bases between. Germline V gene sequence: CDR1 SNHLY, CDR2 FYNNEI. The CDR3 is CASILVNTEAFF. In nucleotides, the CDR3 is TGTGCCAGCATCCTGGTGAACACTGAAGCTTTCTTT.